One and the same sample provided the 26 T cell receptor beta chains below, sequenced in a study of T-cell memory formation after mild COVID-19. TCRdb re-derived calls from the 5' RACE reads in MiXCR, one entry per CDR3 protein. The repertoire holds approximately 440,000 distinct CDR3 sequences, with about 20% as singletons. Sequencing input: PBMCs or a T cell subset sorted from them (not recorded which). These receptors originate from an adult woman who had mild COVID-19 (a few samples of this study predate the infection). Cell type and time point are not known.

This chain's CDR3 is CASRRGSSPYNEQFF. For the CDR3, the DNA is TGTGCCAGCAGGAGGGGCAGTAGTCCTTACAATGAGCAGTTCTTC. V is TRBV6-5 and J is TRBJ2-1; D tentatively reads TRBD1 or TRBD2 (5 bases each). Trimming removed 6 bases at V and 4 bases at J, with 16 bases between. This CDR3 has 15 residues. Germline lookup yields CDR1 MNHEY and CDR2 SVGAGI.

Only a few counts were recorded for this clonotype. The chain links TRBV11-2 to TRBJ2-5; no clear D gene. V was trimmed by 4 bases and J by 7 bases, leaving 22 bases between them. This CDR3 is 16 amino acids long. Germline V gene sequence: CDR1 SGHAT, CDR2 FQNNGV. In DNA form, the CDR3 reads TGTGCCAGCAGCTACGACCCTACTACCACGACGGGGACCCAGTACTTC. Its translation is CASSYDPTTTTGTQYF.

This clonotype showed up just a few times. The chain has TRBV20-1 and TRBJ1-2; D is uncertain. Germline CDR1 is DFQATT and CDR2 is SNEGSKA (reference sequence). V lost 0 bases and J 8 bases, leaving 10 bases between the germline ends. The CDR3 runs 12 residues. CDR3 sequence: CSARDNRNGYTF. CDR3 in DNA: TGCAGTGCTAGAGATAATAGGAACGGCTACACCTTC.

There are a few counts of this clonotype. J is TRBJ2-3 and V is TRBV20-1, with no clear D. The CDR3 is 13 amino acids. V was pared by 5 bases and J by 3 bases, with 12 bases between. Germline V gene sequence: CDR1 DFQATT, CDR2 SNEGSKA (reference sequence). The CDR3 sequence is CSAPGPITDTQYF. In DNA, the CDR3 is TGCAGTGCTCCCGGACCGATTACAGATACGCAGTATTTT.

The table lists this clonotype with a few counts. The CDR3 DNA reads TGCAGTGCTAGCACCTGGACAGGGGAGTCCTATGGCTACACCTTC. Its translation: CSASTWTGESYGYTF. The V gene is TRBV20-1, the J gene TRBJ1-2, with TRBD1 matching over 9 bases. The CDR3 runs 15 residues. Germline V CDR1 and CDR2: DFQATT, SNEGSKA (reference sequence). The V gene end was trimmed by 3 bases and the J gene end by 4 bases; junction bases not matched to a gene: 9.

This clonotype was counted only a few times. V usage is TRBV6-5 and J usage is TRBJ2-7, with D perhaps matching TRBD1 (6 bases). The length of the CDR3 is 14 residues. Germline values: CDR1 MNHEY, CDR2 SVGAGI. Trimming took 2 bases from V and 3 from J, leaving 11 bases between them. In DNA, the CDR3 is TGTGCCAGCAGTTACGGCCAGGGGCACTACGAGCAGTACTTC. Its translation is CASSYGQGHYEQYF.

The J gene is TRBJ2-2, the V gene TRBV7-2; a possible D gene is TRBD1 (6 bases). Germline V gene sequence: CDR1 SGHTA, CDR2 FQGNSA. The CDR3 extends over 16 amino acids. V was clipped by 0 bases and J by 0 bases, with 8 bases between them. The CDR3 region is CASSLAGTTNTGELFF. The CDR3 DNA is TGTGCCAGCAGCTTAGCTGGGACAACGAACACCGGGGAGCTGTTTTTT.

The chain links TRBV27 to TRBJ2-6; D unclear. CDR1 MNHEY and CDR2 SMNVEV come from the germline V gene (reference sequence). Trimming stripped 4 bases from V and 0 bases from J, with 7 bases between. The CDR3 spans 15 residues. The CDR3 loop reads CASSSPFSGANVLTF. CDR3 nucleotides: TGTGCCAGCAGTTCCCCATTCTCTGGGGCCAACGTCCTGACTTTC.

In this sample, this clonotype turned up a few times. The chain couples TRBV7-2 to TRBJ2-1, with 16 bases identical to TRBD2. CDR1 is SGHTA, CDR2 FQGNSA, per germline. Germline trimming cut 5 bases from V and 7 bases from J; bases unmatched to any gene: 5. The CDR3 sequence is 16 residues long. The CDR3 DNA reads TGTGCCAGCAGCCTACTGGGACTAGCGGGAGGGAATGAGCAGTTCTTC. Its translation: CASSLLGLAGGNEQFF.

The genes are TRBV6-5 and TRBJ1-1, with 8 bases identical to TRBD1. This CDR3 contains 14 residues. The germline V gene encodes CDR1 MNHEY and CDR2 SVGAGI. The V and J ends lost 2 bases and 5 bases, in that order; junction bases with no gene match: 4. CDR3 nucleotides: TGTGCCAGCAGTTACGGCAGGGGGCTTACTGAAGCTTTCTTT. This translates into CASSYGRGLTEAFF.

Only a few counts were recorded for this clonotype. V usage is TRBV10-3 and J usage is TRBJ2-3, with TRBD1 identical over 8 bases. Germline V gene sequence: CDR1 ENHRY, CDR2 SYGVKD. The CDR3 consists of 16 residues. The V gene end was trimmed by 4 bases and the J gene end by 3 bases; junction bases not matched to a gene: 9. The CDR3 region is CAISAAGGEGTDTQYF. In DNA, the CDR3 is TGTGCCATCAGTGCAGCAGGGGGCGAGGGAACAGATACGCAGTATTTT.

The genes are TRBV18 and TRBJ1-1, with TRBD1 matching over 8 bases. Germline V gene lookup returns CDR1 KGHSH and CDR2 LQKENI. The CDR3 consists of 15 residues. V was pared by 4 bases and J by 3 bases, with 7 bases of the junction left unmatched. CDR3 protein: CASSHKTGVDTEAFF. CDR3 coding DNA: TGTGCCAGCTCACACAAGACAGGGGTTGACACTGAAGCTTTCTTT.

In this sample, this clonotype turned up a few times. The gene calls are TRBV18 and TRBJ1-5, with a tentative D call TRBD1 (5 bases). V was shortened by 0 bases and J by 5 bases, with 11 bases between the two germline ends. The CDR3 is 15 residues long. The germline V gene encodes CDR1 KGHSH and CDR2 LQKENI. The CDR3 DNA is TGTGCCAGCTCACCACCTACGGGACGGGATCAGCCCCAGCATTTT. Amino acids: CASSPPTGRDQPQHF.

This clonotype was seen a few times. This rearrangement joins TRBV24-1 to TRBJ2-5; 7 nucleotides match TRBD1. This CDR3 is 17 amino acids long. Germline-derived CDR1 and CDR2 are KGHDR and SFDVKD. Losses at the gene ends were 2 bases for V and 4 bases for J; bases not matched to a gene: 12. The chain's CDR3 is CATSDSGQPGSGETQYF. CDR3 coding DNA: TGTGCCACCAGTGATTCGGGACAGCCAGGGTCTGGAGAGACCCAGTACTTC.

The V gene is TRBV6-6, the J gene TRBJ1-1; D not resolved. Germline V CDR1 and CDR2: MNHNY, SVGAGI (reference sequence). The V end lost 7 bases, the J end lost 1 base, and 10 bases lay between the germline ends. This CDR3 region has 13 residues. This chain's CDR3 is CASKNRENTEAFF. The CDR3, as DNA: TGTGCCAGCAAAAATCGTGAGAACACTGAAGCTTTCTTT.

This chain uses TRBV7-3 with TRBJ2-1; TRBD1 agrees at 10 bases. CDR3 length: 16 amino acids. The germline V gene has CDR1 SGHTA and CDR2 FQGTGA. Trimming cost V 5 bases and J 6 bases; bases outside gene matches: 10. The CDR3 here is CASSPAGTGVINEQFF. The DNA for the CDR3 is TGTGCCAGCAGCCCAGCCGGGACAGGGGTGATCAATGAGCAGTTCTTC.

The chain combines TRBV5-1 with TRBJ2-5, with 9 positions matching TRBD1. Trimming removed 0 bases from V and 4 bases from J; junction bases left unmatched: 10. The CDR3 extends over 17 amino acids. Germline V gene sequence: CDR1 SGHRS, CDR2 YFSETQ. The CDR3 protein is CASSLALTGQGGETQYF. As DNA, the CDR3 is TGCGCCAGCAGCTTGGCTCTAACGGGACAGGGTGGAGAGACCCAGTACTTC.

This chain uses TRBV5-1 with TRBJ2-3; 10 bases map to TRBD1. Germline CDR1 SGHRS, CDR2 YFSETQ. The CDR3 sequence is 14 residues long. With V trimmed by 7 bases and J by 3 bases, 5 bases remained unmatched. CDR3 sequence: CASAGTGVTDTQYF. The CDR3 DNA reads TGCGCCAGCGCCGGGACAGGGGTAACAGATACGCAGTATTTT.

The chain carries TRBV7-2 and TRBJ2-5; D assignment may be TRBD1 or TRBD2 (5 bases each). CDR1 and CDR2 from the germline V gene are SGHTA and FQGNSA. Between the trimmed V and J ends, which lost 4 bases and 2 bases, there was a span of 14 bases. The CDR3 is made up of 15 amino acids. CDR3 DNA: TGTGCCAGCAGCTCTTACCAGGGACCTCAAGAGACCCAGTACTTC. Translating it yields CASSSYQGPQETQYF.

The chain has TRBV9 and TRBJ1-1; TRBD1 might be the D (6 bases). CDR3 length equals 14 residues. Between the trimmed V and J ends, which lost 0 bases and 5 bases, there was a span of 11 bases. Germline CDR1 is SGDLS and CDR2 is YYNGEE. The CDR3 protein is CASSVGGRGTEAFF. CDR3 nucleotide sequence: TGTGCCAGCAGCGTAGGGGGGAGGGGGACTGAAGCTTTCTTT.

A note on this clonotype: Mismatch with germline at one junction end may stem from a read error. This sequence joins TRBV5-1 and TRBJ1-2; 9 nucleotides align to TRBD1. The CDR3 covers 14 residues. Germline V lookup: CDR1 SGHRS, CDR2 YFSETQ. The CDR3 region is CAGSLDHRGPGYTF. The DNA for the CDR3 is TGCGCCGGCAGCTTGGACCACAGGGGGCCTGGCTACACCTTC.

The chain uses TRBV7-3 and TRBJ1-1; the match to TRBD1 covers 10 bases. Germline loops: CDR1 SGHTA, CDR2 FQGTGA. The CDR3 extends over 16 amino acids. J gave up 6 bases and V 2 bases, and 9 bases lay outside the gene matches. The CDR3 region is CASSLSVVGTGAEAFF. As DNA, the CDR3 is TGTGCCAGCAGCTTATCTGTTGTTGGGACAGGGGCTGAAGCTTTCTTT.

The rearrangement uses TRBV4-1 and TRBJ1-3; weak D call: TRBD1 (5 bases). V was shortened by 0 bases and J by 4 bases, with 16 bases between the two germline ends. This CDR3 has 17 residues. Per the germline V gene, CDR1 is MGHRA and CDR2 is YSYEKL. This CDR3 reads CASSQDRGRMGGNTIYF. The CDR3 DNA reads as TGCGCCAGCAGCCAAGACCGGGGACGGATGGGAGGAAACACCATATATTTT.

This clonotype was detected a few times. V is TRBV7-8 and J is TRBJ2-7; a weak D match, TRBD1 (6 bases). V was trimmed by 5 bases and J by 4 bases, leaving 18 bases between them. Germline V CDR1 and CDR2: SGHVS, FQNEAQ. This CDR3 comprises 15 residues. The CDR3 sequence: CASSLYGTTSYEQYF. CDR3 DNA sequence: TGTGCCAGCAGCCTTTACGGGACAACCTCGTACGAGCAGTACTTC.

The CDR3 nucleotides read TGTGCCAGCAGTGAAGTGGGGCCAGGGCCTGGCACCGGGGAGCTGTTTTTT. The encoded protein is CASSEVGPGPGTGELFF. This chain joins TRBV2 and TRBJ2-2; possible D gene TRBD1, 5 bases. CDR1 is SNHLY and CDR2 is FYNNEI in the germline V gene. This CDR3 is 17 amino acids long. With 1 base removed from V and 4 bases from J, the gap between germline ends came to 16 bases.

This clonotype has a handful of counts. This chain links TRBV20-1 with TRBJ2-3, with TRBD2 identical over 7 bases. This CDR3 has 16 residues. Germline assignment: CDR1 DFQATT and CDR2 SNEGSKA (reference sequence). With V trimmed by 0 bases and J by 2 bases, 8 bases remained unmatched. CDR3 region: CSARDWASGTTDTQYF. CDR3 sequence (DNA): TGCAGTGCTAGAGATTGGGCTAGCGGAACCACAGATACGCAGTATTTT.